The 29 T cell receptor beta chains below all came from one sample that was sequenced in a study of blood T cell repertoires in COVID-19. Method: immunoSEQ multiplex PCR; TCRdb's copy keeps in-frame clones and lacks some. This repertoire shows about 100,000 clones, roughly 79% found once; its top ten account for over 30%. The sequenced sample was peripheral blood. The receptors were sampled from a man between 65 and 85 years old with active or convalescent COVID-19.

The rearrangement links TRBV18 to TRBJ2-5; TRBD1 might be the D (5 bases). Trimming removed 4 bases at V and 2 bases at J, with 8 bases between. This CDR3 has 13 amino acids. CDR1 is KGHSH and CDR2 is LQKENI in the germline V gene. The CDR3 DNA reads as TGTGCCAGCTCACTGCGACAGCAAGAGACCCAGTACTTC. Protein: CASSLRQQETQYF.

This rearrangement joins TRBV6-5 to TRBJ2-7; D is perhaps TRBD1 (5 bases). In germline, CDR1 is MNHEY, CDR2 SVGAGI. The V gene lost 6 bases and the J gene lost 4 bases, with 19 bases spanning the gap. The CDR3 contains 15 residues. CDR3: CASRAGWGVKYEQYF. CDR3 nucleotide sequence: TGTGCCAGCAGAGCAGGGTGGGGTGTTAAGTACGAGCAGTACTTC.

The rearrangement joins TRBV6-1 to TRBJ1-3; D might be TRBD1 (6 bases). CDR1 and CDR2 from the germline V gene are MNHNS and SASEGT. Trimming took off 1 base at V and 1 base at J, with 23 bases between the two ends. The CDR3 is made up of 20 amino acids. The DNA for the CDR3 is TGTGCCAGCAGTGAAGTCCCTAGACAGGTTTTTATGCCTTCTGGAAACACCATATATTTT. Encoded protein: CASSEVPRQVFMPSGNTIYF.

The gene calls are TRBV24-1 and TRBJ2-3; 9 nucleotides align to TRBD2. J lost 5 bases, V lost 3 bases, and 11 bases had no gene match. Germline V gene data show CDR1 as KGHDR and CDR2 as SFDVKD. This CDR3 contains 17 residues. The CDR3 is CATSDPLAGKAQDTQYF. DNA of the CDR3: TGTGCCACCAGTGATCCGCTAGCGGGGAAGGCTCAAGATACGCAGTATTTT.

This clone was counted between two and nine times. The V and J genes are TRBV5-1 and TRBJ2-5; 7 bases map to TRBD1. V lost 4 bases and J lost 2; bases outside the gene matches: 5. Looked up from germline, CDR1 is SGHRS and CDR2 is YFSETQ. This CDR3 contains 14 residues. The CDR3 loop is CASSTGTVQETQYF. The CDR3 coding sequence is TGCGCCAGCAGCACCGGGACAGTTCAAGAGACCCAGTACTTC.

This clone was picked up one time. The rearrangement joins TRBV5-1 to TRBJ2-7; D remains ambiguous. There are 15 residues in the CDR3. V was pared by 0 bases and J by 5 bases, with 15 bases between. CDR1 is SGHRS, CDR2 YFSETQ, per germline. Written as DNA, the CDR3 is TGCGCCAGCAGCTTGGAAAGTCTCGGTATCGACGAGCAGTACTTC. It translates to CASSLESLGIDEQYF.

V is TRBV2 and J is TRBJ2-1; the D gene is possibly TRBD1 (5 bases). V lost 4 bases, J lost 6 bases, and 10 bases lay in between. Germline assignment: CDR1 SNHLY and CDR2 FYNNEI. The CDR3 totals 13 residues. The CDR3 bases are TGTGCCAGCAGTGGGCAGGGTAGCAATGAGCAGTTCTTC. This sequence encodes CASSGQGSNEQFF.

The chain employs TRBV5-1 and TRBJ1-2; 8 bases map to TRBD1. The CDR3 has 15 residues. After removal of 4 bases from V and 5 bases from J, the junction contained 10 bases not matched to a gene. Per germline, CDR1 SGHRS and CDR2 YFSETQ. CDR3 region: CASSGTTGAAYGYTF. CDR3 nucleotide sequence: TGCGCCAGCAGCGGGACGACAGGGGCAGCATATGGCTACACCTTC.

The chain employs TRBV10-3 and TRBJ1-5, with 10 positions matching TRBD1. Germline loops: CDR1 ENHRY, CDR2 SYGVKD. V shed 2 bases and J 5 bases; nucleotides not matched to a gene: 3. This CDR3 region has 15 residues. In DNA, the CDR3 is TGTGCCATCAGTGAGACGGGGACAGGGGATCAGCCCCAGCATTTT. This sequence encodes CAISETGTGDQPQHF.

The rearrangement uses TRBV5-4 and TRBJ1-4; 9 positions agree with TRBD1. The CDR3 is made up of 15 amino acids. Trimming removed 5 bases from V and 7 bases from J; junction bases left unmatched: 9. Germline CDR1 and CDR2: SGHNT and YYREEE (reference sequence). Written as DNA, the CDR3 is TGTGCCAGCAGTTCTACCGGGACAGGGAGTGAAAAACTGTTTTTT. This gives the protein CASSSTGTGSEKLFF.

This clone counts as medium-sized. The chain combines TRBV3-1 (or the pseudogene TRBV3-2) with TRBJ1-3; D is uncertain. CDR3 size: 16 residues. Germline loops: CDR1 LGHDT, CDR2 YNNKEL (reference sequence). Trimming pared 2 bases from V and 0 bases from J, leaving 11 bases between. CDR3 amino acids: CASSQLMVLSGNTIYF. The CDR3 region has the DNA TGTGCCAGCAGCCAACTTATGGTACTCTCTGGAAACACCATATATTTT.

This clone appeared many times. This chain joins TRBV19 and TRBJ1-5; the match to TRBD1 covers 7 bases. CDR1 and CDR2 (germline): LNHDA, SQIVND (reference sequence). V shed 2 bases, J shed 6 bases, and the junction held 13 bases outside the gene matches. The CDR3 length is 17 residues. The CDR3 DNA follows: TGTGCCAGTAGTATACCCTTCGGACAGGTAGGCGGTCAGCCCCAGCATTTT. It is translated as CASSIPFGQVGGQPQHF.

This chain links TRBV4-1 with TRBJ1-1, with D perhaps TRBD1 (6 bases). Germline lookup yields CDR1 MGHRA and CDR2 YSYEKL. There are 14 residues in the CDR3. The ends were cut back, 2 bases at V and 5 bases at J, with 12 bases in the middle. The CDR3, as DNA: TGCGCCAGCAGCCAAACCGGGACAAGGACTGAAGCTTTCTTT. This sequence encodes CASSQTGTRTEAFF.

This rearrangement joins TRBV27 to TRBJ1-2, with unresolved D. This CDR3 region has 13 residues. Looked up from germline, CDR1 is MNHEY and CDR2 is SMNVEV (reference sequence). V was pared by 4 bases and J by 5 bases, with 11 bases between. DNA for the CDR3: TGTGCCAGCAGTTCAGGACTAAGATATGGCTACACCTTC. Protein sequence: CASSSGLRYGYTF.

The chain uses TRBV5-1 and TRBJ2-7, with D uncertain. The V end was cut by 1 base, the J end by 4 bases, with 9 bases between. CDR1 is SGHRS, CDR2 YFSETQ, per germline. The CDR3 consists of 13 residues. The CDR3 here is CASSLWPGYEQYF. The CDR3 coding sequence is TGCGCCAGCAGCTTGTGGCCCGGGTACGAGCAGTACTTC.

The CDR3 here is CASSQSEGEQYF. The CDR3 region has the DNA TGTGCCAGCTCACAATCGGAGGGCGAGCAGTACTTC. V usage is TRBV18 and J usage is TRBJ2-7; a possible D gene is TRBD2 (6 bases). The length of the CDR3 is 12 residues. CDR1 and CDR2 from the germline V gene are KGHSH and LQKENI. The ends were cut back, 4 bases at V and 6 bases at J, with 10 bases in the middle.

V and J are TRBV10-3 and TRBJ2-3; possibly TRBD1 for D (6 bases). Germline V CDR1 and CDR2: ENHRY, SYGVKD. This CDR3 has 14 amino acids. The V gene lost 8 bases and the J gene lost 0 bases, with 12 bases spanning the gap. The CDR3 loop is CAIRGQGSTDTQYF. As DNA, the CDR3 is TGTGCCATCCGAGGCCAGGGGAGCACAGATACGCAGTATTTT.

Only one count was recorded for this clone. CDR3 region: CASSLSTGRGETQYF. The CDR3 bases are TGTGCCAGCAGCTTATCGACAGGGAGAGGGGAGACCCAGTACTTC. This chain links TRBV7-3 with TRBJ2-5; 7 nucleotides match TRBD1. In germline, CDR1 is SGHTA, CDR2 FQGTGA. This CDR3 has 15 residues. V lost 2 bases and J lost 5; bases outside the gene matches: 8.

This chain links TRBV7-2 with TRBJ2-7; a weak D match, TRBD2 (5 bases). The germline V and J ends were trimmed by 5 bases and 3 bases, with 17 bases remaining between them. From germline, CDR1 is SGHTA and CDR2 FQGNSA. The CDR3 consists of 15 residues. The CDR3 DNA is TGTGCCAGCAGCCCCGCCGGGGATGAGGGCTACGAGCAGTACTTC. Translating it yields CASSPAGDEGYEQYF. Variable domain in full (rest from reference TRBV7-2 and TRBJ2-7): GAGVSQSPSNKVTEKGKDVELRCDPISGHTALYWYRQSLGQGLEFLIYFQGNSAPDKSGLPSDRFSAERTGGSVSTLTIQRTQQEDSAVYLCASSPAGDEGYEQYFGPGTRLTVT.

DNA of the CDR3: TGTGCCAGGTCCAGGGTTAGCAATCAGCCCCAGCATTTT. Its translation is CARSRVSNQPQHF. The chain carries TRBV27 and TRBJ1-5, with TRBD1 as a possible D gene (5 bases). V was pared by 9 bases and J by 0 bases, with 9 bases between. The length of the CDR3 is 13 residues. The V gene's germline CDR1 is MNHEY and CDR2 SMNVEV (reference sequence).

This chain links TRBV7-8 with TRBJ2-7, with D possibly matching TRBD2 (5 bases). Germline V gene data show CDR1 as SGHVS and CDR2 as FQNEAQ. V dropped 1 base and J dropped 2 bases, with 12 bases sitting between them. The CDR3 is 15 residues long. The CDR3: CASSLEGPRAYEQYF. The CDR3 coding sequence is TGTGCCAGCAGCTTAGAGGGTCCGAGGGCCTACGAGCAGTACTTC.

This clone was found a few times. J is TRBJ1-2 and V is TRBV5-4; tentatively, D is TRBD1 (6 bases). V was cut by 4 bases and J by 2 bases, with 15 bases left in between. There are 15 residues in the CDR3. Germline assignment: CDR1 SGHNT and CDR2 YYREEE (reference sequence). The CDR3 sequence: CASSHFRTENYGYTF. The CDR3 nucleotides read TGTGCCAGCAGCCATTTCCGGACAGAGAACTATGGCTACACCTTC.

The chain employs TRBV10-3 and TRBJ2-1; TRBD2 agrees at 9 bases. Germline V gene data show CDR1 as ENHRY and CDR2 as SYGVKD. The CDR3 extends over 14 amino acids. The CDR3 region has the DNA TGTGCTGCAGGGAGCGGGGGGATATACAATGAGCAGTTCTTC. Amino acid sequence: CAAGSGGIYNEQFF.

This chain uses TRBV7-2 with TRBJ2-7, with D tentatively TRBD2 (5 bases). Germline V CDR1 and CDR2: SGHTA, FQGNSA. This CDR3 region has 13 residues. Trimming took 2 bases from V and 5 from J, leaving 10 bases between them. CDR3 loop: CASSLTRVDEQYF. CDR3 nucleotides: TGTGCCAGCAGCTTAACGCGGGTAGACGAGCAGTACTTC.

CDR3 protein: CASSSGGNDETQYF. CDR3 bases: TGTGCCAGCAGTTCTGGAGGGAATGACGAGACCCAGTACTTC. The rearrangement joins TRBV6-5 to TRBJ2-5; D is perhaps TRBD2 (6 bases). The CDR3 covers 14 residues. Germline CDR1 is MNHEY and CDR2 is SVGAGI. The V end lost 4 bases, the J end lost 5 bases, and 14 bases lay between the germline ends.

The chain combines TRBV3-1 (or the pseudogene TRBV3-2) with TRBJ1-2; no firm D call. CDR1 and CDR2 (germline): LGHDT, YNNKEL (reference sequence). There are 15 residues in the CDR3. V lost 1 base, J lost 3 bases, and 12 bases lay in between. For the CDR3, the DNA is TGTGCCAGCAGCCAAGGTTCGTCTTTCGACTATGGCTACACCTTC. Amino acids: CASSQGSSFDYGYTF.

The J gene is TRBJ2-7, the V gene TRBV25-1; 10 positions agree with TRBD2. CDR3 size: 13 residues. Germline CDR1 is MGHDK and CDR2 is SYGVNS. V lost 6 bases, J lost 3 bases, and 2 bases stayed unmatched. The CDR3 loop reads CASRGLAVYEQYF. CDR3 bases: TGTGCCAGCAGAGGACTAGCGGTCTACGAGCAGTACTTC.

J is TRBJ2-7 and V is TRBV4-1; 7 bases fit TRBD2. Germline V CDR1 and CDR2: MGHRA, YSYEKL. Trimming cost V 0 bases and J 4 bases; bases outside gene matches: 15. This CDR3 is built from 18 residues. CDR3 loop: CASSQEEGGSGTQYEQYF. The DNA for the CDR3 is TGCGCCAGCAGCCAAGAGGAGGGCGGCAGCGGGACCCAATACGAGCAGTACTTC.

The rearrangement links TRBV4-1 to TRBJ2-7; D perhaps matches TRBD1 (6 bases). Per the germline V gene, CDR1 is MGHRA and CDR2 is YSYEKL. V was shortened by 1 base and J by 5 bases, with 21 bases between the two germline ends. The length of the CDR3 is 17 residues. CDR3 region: CASSQALGAPGYNEQYF. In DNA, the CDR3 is TGCGCCAGCAGCCAAGCTTTGGGGGCACCCGGGTATAACGAGCAGTACTTC.